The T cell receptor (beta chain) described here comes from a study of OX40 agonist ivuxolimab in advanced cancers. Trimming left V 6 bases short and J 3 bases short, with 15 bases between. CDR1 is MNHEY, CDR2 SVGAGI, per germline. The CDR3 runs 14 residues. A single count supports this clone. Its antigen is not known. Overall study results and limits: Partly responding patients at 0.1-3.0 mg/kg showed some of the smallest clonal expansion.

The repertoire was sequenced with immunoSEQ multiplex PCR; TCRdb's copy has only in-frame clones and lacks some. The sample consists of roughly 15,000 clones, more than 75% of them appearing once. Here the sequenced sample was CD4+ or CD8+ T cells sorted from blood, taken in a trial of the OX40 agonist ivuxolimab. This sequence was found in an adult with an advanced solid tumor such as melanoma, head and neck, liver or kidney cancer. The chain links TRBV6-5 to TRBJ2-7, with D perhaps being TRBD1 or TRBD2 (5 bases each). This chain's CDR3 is CASSLQGSDYEQYF. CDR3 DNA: TGTGCCAGCAGCCTCCAGGGTAGCGACTACGAGCAGTACTTC.